Below are 10 T cell receptor beta chains sequenced from a single sample in a study of neurological immune-mediated disorders (dated by TCRdb to about 2019). Library preparation used 5' RACE. Instrument on record: Illumina HiSeq 2500. TCRdb reprocessed the public reads (quality trimming at Q25 with fastp, clone calling with MiXCR) and kept in-frame beta chains. Every entry covers one CDR3 protein and lists the most common genes and DNA from its rows. Across this sample there are more than 20,000 distinct CDR3 sequences, with around 13% seen only once. The ten most abundant clones make up around 5% of the sample. The time point label for this specimen denotes: technical triplicate 1. Input material: CD4+ T cells from blood. The receptors were sampled from a female donor with HTLV-1-associated myelopathy (HAM/TSP).

This clonotype showed up just a few times. The rearrangement uses TRBV6-5 and TRBJ2-7; 7 nucleotides match TRBD2. Unmatched junction bases numbered 4, after V lost 0 bases and J lost 2 bases. The CDR3 is 15 residues long. From germline, CDR1 is MNHEY and CDR2 SVGAGI. The CDR3 loop reads CASSYSGGDTYEQYF. CDR3 in DNA: TGTGCCAGCAGTTACTCGGGGGGGGATACCTACGAGCAGTACTTC.

This clonotype occurred many times. This chain joins TRBV9 and TRBJ1-1, with 7 bases aligning to TRBD1. This CDR3 comprises 12 residues. Per the germline V gene, CDR1 is SGDLS and CDR2 is YYNGEE. V lost 0 bases, J lost 7 bases, and 0 bases stayed unmatched. The CDR3 region has the DNA TGTGCCAGCAGCGTAGGGACAGGTGAAGCTTTCTTT. Amino acid sequence: CASSVGTGEAFF.

V gene TRBV18 combines with J gene TRBJ1-1; D might be TRBD1 (6 bases). Trimming cost V 0 bases and J 10 bases, with 9 bases left between them. This CDR3 spans 12 amino acids. Germline V CDR1 and CDR2: KGHSH, LQKENI. The CDR3 loop reads CASSPPEGVAFF. The CDR3 DNA reads as TGTGCCAGCTCACCACCGGAGGGGGTAGCTTTCTTT. The entire variable domain, with the rest obtained from reference TRBV18 and TRBJ1-1, is as follows: NAGVMQNPRHLVRRRGQEARLRCSPMKGHSHVYWYRQLPEEGLKFMVYLQKENIIDESGMPKERFSAEFPKEGPSILRIQQVVRGDSAAYFCASSPPEGVAFFGQGTRLTVV.

Notes on this clonotype: At one end the junction does not follow the germline gene, possibly because of a read error. The J gene is TRBJ2-3, the V gene TRBV10-3; 11 positions match TRBD1. The germline V gene encodes CDR1 ENHRY and CDR2 SYGVKD. The CDR3 sequence is 17 residues long. In DNA, the CDR3 is TGTGCCATAAGTGAGTCGAGGGGACAGGGGGGCGCAGATACGCAGTATTTT. Its translation is CAISESRGQGGADTQYF.

This clonotype has a count of ten or more. The gene calls are TRBV9 and TRBJ1-3; D perhaps matches TRBD1 (5 bases). Per the germline V gene, CDR1 is SGDLS and CDR2 is YYNGEE. The CDR3 is 17 amino acids. V was trimmed by 6 bases and J by 1 base, leaving 20 bases between them. As DNA, the CDR3 is TGTGCCAGCACATCGGAACCGGGACGTCGATCTGGAAACACCATATATTTT. It yields the protein CASTSEPGRRSGNTIYF.

In its sample, this clonotype was seen a few times. The chain joins TRBV7-3 to TRBJ2-7, with D perhaps TRBD1 (6 bases). The CDR3 covers 13 residues. The germline V gene encodes CDR1 SGHTA and CDR2 FQGTGA. Trimming removed 5 bases from V and 7 bases from J, with 15 bases in between. The CDR3 loop is CASSPPGHWEQYF. CDR3 coding DNA: TGTGCCAGCAGCCCCCCGGGACATTGGGAGCAGTACTTC.

V is TRBV7-3 and J is TRBJ2-1, with 13 bases identical to TRBD2. The germline gives CDR1 SGHTA, CDR2 FQGTGA. V lost 5 bases, J lost 5 bases, and 3 bases stayed unmatched. The CDR3 runs 15 residues. Here the CDR3 DNA reads TGTGCCAGCAGCATTGGGACTAGCGGGAACAATGAGCAGTTCTTC. This gives the protein CASSIGTSGNNEQFF.

This clonotype was seen at least ten times. This chain connects TRBV21-1 to TRBJ2-5; the D call in the table, TRBD1, was not verified against the DNA. TRBV21-1 is a pseudogene. The CDR3 has 13 residues. The CDR3 loop reads CASSNAGIETQYF. CDR3 coding DNA: TGTGCCAGCAGCAACGCCGGGATCGAGACCCAGTACTTC.

This clonotype occurred many times. This sequence joins TRBV5-1 and TRBJ2-7; 10 bases align to TRBD1. V lost 4 bases to trimming and J lost 5 bases; unmatched junction nucleotides: 6. Germline loops: CDR1 SGHRS, CDR2 YFSETQ. This CDR3 has 14 residues. The CDR3 DNA reads TGCGCCAGCAGCACCGGACAGGGGGGAAACGAGCAGTACTTC. Its translation: CASSTGQGGNEQYF.

Of note for this clonotype: No conserved phenylalanine or tryptophan ends this CDR3, so it is likely a read error. The chain has TRBV5-1 and TRBJ1-1; TRBD1 aligns across 8 bases. The CDR3 is 15 amino acids. J gave up 3 bases and V 2 bases, and 6 bases lay outside the gene matches. Germline CDR1 is SGHRS and CDR2 is YFSETQ. This CDR3 is CASSFQSRGHTEAFI. CDR3 DNA sequence: TGCGCCAGCAGCTTTCAGAGCAGGGGGCACACTGAAGCTTTCATT.